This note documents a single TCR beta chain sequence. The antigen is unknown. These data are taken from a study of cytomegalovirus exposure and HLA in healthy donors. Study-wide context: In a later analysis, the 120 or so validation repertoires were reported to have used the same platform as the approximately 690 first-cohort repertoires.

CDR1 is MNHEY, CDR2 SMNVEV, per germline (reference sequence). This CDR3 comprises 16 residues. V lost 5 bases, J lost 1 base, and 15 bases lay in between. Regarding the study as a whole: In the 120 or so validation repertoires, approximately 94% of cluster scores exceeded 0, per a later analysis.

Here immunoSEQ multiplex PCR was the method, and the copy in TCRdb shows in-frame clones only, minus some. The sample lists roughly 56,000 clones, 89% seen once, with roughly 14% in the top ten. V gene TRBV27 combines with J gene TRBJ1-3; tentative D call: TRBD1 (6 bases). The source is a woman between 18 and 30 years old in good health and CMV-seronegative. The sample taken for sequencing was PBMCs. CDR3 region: CASSDRLGASGNTIYF. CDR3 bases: TGTGCCAGCAGTGACAGGCTGGGGGCTTCTGGAAACACCATATATTTT.